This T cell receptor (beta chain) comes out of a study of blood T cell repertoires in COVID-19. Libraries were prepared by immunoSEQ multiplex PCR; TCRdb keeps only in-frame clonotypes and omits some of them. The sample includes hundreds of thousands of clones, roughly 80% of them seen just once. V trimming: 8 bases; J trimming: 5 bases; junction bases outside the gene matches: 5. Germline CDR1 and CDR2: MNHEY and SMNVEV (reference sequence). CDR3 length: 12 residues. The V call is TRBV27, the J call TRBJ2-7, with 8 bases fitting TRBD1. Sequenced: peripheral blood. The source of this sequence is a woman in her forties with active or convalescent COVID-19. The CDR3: CASRTGFNEQYF. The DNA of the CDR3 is TGTGCCAGCCGGACAGGGTTCAACGAGCAGTACTTC.